Detailed here is one TCR beta chain. This sample also contains other DNA sequences that code for the same CDR3. This sample is part of a study of shared clonotypes between healthy human individuals. Some clones are missing from TCRdb's copy, which holds only in-frame ones; the method was immunoSEQ multiplex PCR. The sample lists millions of clones; approximately 94% were seen once. Naivety among CD8 cells was defined by CD45RO negativity and positive CCR7 selection, thereby excluding terminally differentiated effector memory CD45RA+ cells. The germline V gene encodes CDR1 SGHTA and CDR2 FQGNSA. Trimming pared 4 bases from V and 2 bases from J, leaving 9 bases between. The CDR3 has 13 residues.

Sequenced material: naive CD8+ T cells sorted from blood. The J gene is TRBJ2-7, the V gene TRBV7-2; D perhaps matches TRBD2 (6 bases). This TCR derives from a man younger than 35 in good health. Here the CDR3 DNA reads TGTGCCAGCAGCTCGGGACTGGCCTACGAGCAGTACTTC. Translation gives CASSSGLAYEQYF.